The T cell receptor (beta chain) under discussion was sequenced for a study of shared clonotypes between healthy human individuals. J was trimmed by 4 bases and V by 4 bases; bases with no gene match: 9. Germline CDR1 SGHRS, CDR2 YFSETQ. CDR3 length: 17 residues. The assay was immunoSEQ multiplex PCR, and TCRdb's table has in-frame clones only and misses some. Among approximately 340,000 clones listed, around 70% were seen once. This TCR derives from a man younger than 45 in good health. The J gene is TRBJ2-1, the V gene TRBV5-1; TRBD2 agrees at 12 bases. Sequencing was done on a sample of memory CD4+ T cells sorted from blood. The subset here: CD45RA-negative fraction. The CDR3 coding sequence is TGCGCCAGCAGCCCCGGACTAGCGGGGAACCCATACAATGAGCAGTTCTTC. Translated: CASSPGLAGNPYNEQFF. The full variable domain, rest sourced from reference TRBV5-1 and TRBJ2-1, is KAGVTQTPRYLIKTRGQQVTLSCSPISGHRSVSWYQQTPGQGLQFLFEYFSETQRNKGNFPGRFSGRQFSNSRSEMNVSTLELGDSALYLCASSPGLAGNPYNEQFFGPGTRLTVL.